This passage covers 19 T cell receptor beta chains from one sample sequenced in a study of T-cell memory formation after mild COVID-19. TCRdb itself ran the 5' RACE reads through MiXCR, one entry per CDR3 protein. The table shows over a thousand distinct CDR3 sequences, with almost 65% occurring only once. Sequencing used PBMCs or a T cell subset sorted from them (not recorded which). Source of these receptors: an adult who had mild COVID-19 (a few samples of this study predate the infection). Cell type and time point are not known.

This clonotype counts as medium-sized. The CDR3 region is CASSQGTEAFF. The DNA for the CDR3 is TGTGCCAGCAGCCAAGGGACTGAAGCTTTCTTT. The chain joins TRBV16 to TRBJ1-1; D not resolved. Trimming took 2 bases from V and 5 from J, leaving 3 bases between them. There are 11 residues in the CDR3. The germline V gene has CDR1 KGHSY and CDR2 FQNENV. The whole variable domain, filled in from reference TRBV16 and TRBJ1-1, reads GEEVAQTPKHLVRGEGQKAKLYCAPIKGHSYVFWYQQVLKNEFKFLISFQNENVFDETGMPKERFSAKCLPNSPCSLEIQATKLEDSAVYFCASSQGTEAFFGQGTRLTVV.

This clonotype is large (0.1 to 1%) by share. The chain carries TRBV11-2 and TRBJ2-1; TRBD2 matches 9 bases. V shed 5 bases, J shed 10 bases, and the junction held 6 bases outside the gene matches. The CDR3 has 13 residues. Germline V CDR1 and CDR2: SGHAT, FQNNGV. The CDR3 loop reads CASSPRLAGEQFF. CDR3 in DNA: TGTGCCAGCAGCCCTCGCCTAGCGGGGGAGCAGTTCTTC. Filled out from reference TRBV11-2 and TRBJ2-1, the complete variable domain reads EAGVAQSPRYKIIEKRQSVAFWCNPISGHATLYWYQQILGQGPKLLIQFQNNGVVDDSQLPKDRFSAERLKGVDSTLKIQPAKLEDSAVYLCASSPRLAGEQFFGPGTRLTVL.

In its sample, this clonotype was seen once. V usage is TRBV29-1 and J usage is TRBJ2-3; no clear D gene. Looked up from germline, CDR1 is SQVTM and CDR2 is ANQGSEA. The CDR3 runs to 10 residues. V was cut by 3 bases and J by 6 bases, with 4 bases left in between. The CDR3 DNA is TGCAGCGTTGAGGGCGATACGCAGTATTTT. The encoded protein is CSVEGDTQYF.

The V gene is TRBV20-1, the J gene TRBJ2-7, with 10 bases matching TRBD2. Trimming at V came to 5 bases and at J to 4 bases, leaving 11 bases not matched to a gene. This CDR3 comprises 15 residues. Germline loops: CDR1 DFQATT, CDR2 SNEGSKA (reference sequence). The CDR3 is CSAPVTGTSVYEQYF. Written as DNA, the CDR3 is TGCAGTGCTCCCGTCACCGGGACTAGCGTTTACGAGCAGTACTTC.

V gene TRBV12-3 or TRBV12-4 combines with J gene TRBJ1-6; D call uncertain. V lost 8 bases to trimming and J lost 9 bases, with 8 bases between them. The CDR3 runs to 11 residues. CDR3 sequence: CASSGSSPLHF. CDR3 nucleotides: TGTGCCAGCTCGGGATCTTCACCCCTCCACTTT.

This clonotype was recorded once. The rearrangement uses TRBV5-1 and TRBJ1-3, with TRBD1 matching 7 bases. V gave up 2 bases and J gave up 1 base; unmatched junction bases: 6. The CDR3 extends over 16 amino acids. From germline, CDR1 is SGHRS and CDR2 YFSETQ. CDR3 residues: CASSFDRAVSGNTIYF. For the CDR3, the DNA is TGCGCCAGCAGCTTCGACAGGGCAGTTTCTGGAAACACCATATATTTT.

This clonotype is categorized as medium-sized. The chain uses TRBV30 and TRBJ2-7; TRBD2 aligns across 8 bases. The CDR3 is 12 amino acids. Germline CDR1 and CDR2: GTSNPN and SVGIG (reference sequence). V shed 3 bases, J shed 2 bases, and the junction held 0 bases outside the gene matches. In DNA form, the CDR3 reads TGTGCCTGGAGCGGGGGGGCCTACGAGCAGTACTTC. Protein: CAWSGGAYEQYF.

By share of the sample, this clonotype is large (0.1 to 1%). The chain employs TRBV7-8 and TRBJ2-1; 14 nucleotides match TRBD2. The trim removed 5 bases at V and 7 bases at J, leaving 7 bases unmatched. The CDR3 runs 16 residues. The germline V gene has CDR1 SGHVS and CDR2 FQNEAQ. The CDR3 DNA follows: TGTGCCAGCAGCCCATCCGGACTAGCGGGGGGAAATGAGCAGTTCTTC. Protein product: CASSPSGLAGGNEQFF.

This chain uses TRBV25-1 with TRBJ2-5, with 11 positions matching TRBD2. V lost 3 bases to trimming and J lost 4 bases; unmatched junction nucleotides: 4. The CDR3 extends over 15 amino acids. Germline CDR1 reads MGHDK; CDR2 reads SYGVNS. CDR3 region: CASSETSGVRETQYF. The CDR3 region has the DNA TGTGCCAGCAGTGAGACTAGCGGGGTTCGAGAGACCCAGTACTTC.

This clonotype was seen just once. The chain is built from TRBV11-2 and TRBJ2-3; 15 positions agree with TRBD2. V gave up 6 bases and J gave up 0 bases; unmatched junction bases: 10. The CDR3 covers 19 residues. Germline lookup yields CDR1 SGHAT and CDR2 FQNNGV. CDR3 protein: CASRPLGGTSGRSTDTQYF. The DNA for the CDR3 is TGTGCCAGCAGACCTCTCGGCGGGACTAGCGGGAGGAGCACAGATACGCAGTATTTT. The variable domain in full, with the rest retrieved from reference TRBV11-2 and TRBJ2-3, is EAGVAQSPRYKIIEKRQSVAFWCNPISGHATLYWYQQILGQGPKLLIQFQNNGVVDDSQLPKDRFSAERLKGVDSTLKIQPAKLEDSAVYLCASRPLGGTSGRSTDTQYFGPGTRLTVL.

This clonotype was found once. The CDR3 coding sequence is TGTGCCAGCTCCCCGGATTACAATGAGCAGTTCTTC. It yields the protein CASSPDYNEQFF. The chain combines TRBV18 with TRBJ2-1; D gene unclear. CDR1 and CDR2 from the germline V gene are KGHSH and LQKENI. This CDR3 spans 12 amino acids. V dropped 6 bases and J dropped 4 bases, with 7 bases sitting between them.

The chain is built from TRBV20-1 and TRBJ2-2; 9 positions agree with TRBD1. Germline lookup yields CDR1 DFQATT and CDR2 SNEGSKA (reference sequence). The CDR3 length is 16 residues. J gave up 4 bases and V 0 bases, and 6 bases lay outside the gene matches. The CDR3 nucleotides are TGCAGTGCTAGAGATGCCGGGACAGGGCCCACCGGGGAGCTGTTTTTT. This encodes CSARDAGTGPTGELFF.

This rearrangement joins TRBV5-1 to TRBJ1-2, with D possibly being TRBD1 (5 bases). Trimming removed 4 bases from V and 1 base from J, with 14 bases in between. Germline V gene data show CDR1 as SGHRS and CDR2 as YFSETQ. The CDR3 covers 15 residues. CDR3 nucleotide sequence: TGCGCCAGCAGCCCGGGGGGAAGCCTTAACTATGGCTACACCTTC. Encoded protein: CASSPGGSLNYGYTF. Full variable domain (outside the CDR3, taken from reference TRBV5-1 and TRBJ1-2): KAGVTQTPRYLIKTRGQQVTLSCSPISGHRSVSWYQQTPGQGLQFLFEYFSETQRNKGNFPGRFSGRQFSNSRSEMNVSTLELGDSALYLCASSPGGSLNYGYTFGSGTRLTVV.

By proportion, this clonotype is large (0.1 to 1%). This chain connects TRBV27 to TRBJ1-5; D remains unclear. CDR3 size: 15 residues. V was trimmed by 6 bases and J by 0 bases, leaving 12 bases between them. Germline CDR1 reads MNHEY; CDR2 reads SMNVEV (reference sequence). CDR3 region: CASSSRIYSNQPQHF. As DNA, the CDR3 is TGTGCCAGCAGCTCGAGAATTTATAGCAATCAGCCCCAGCATTTT.

This chain uses TRBV5-1 with TRBJ2-7; TRBD2 might be the D (7 bases). The germline V gene has CDR1 SGHRS and CDR2 YFSETQ. Trimming stripped 0 bases from V and 3 bases from J, with 16 bases between. This CDR3 spans 16 amino acids. For the CDR3, the DNA is TGCGCCAGCAGCTTGGTGCAACGGGGGGACAACTACGAGCAGTACTTC. It yields the protein CASSLVQRGDNYEQYF.

This clonotype is categorized as large. The CDR3 reads CASSFGSSEEQYF. DNA of the CDR3: TGTGCCAGCAGCTTCGGGAGTTCTGAGGAGCAGTACTTC. The J gene is TRBJ2-7, the V gene TRBV7-8, with a tentative D call TRBD2 (6 bases). Trimming pared 3 bases from V and 7 bases from J, leaving 13 bases between. This CDR3 is built from 13 residues. Germline lookup yields CDR1 SGHVS and CDR2 FQNEAQ.

The J gene is TRBJ2-5, the V gene TRBV6-2 or TRBV6-3; 13 bases match TRBD2. The V gene's germline CDR1 is MNHEY and CDR2 SVGEGT. The ends lost 5 bases at V and 5 bases at J; junction bases unmatched: 2. There are 14 residues in the CDR3. This CDR3 reads CASSPGLAGETQYF. CDR3 coding DNA: TGTGCCAGCAGTCCGGGACTAGCGGGGGAGACCCAGTACTTC.

Judged by abundance, this clonotype is large. The chain is built from TRBV3-1 and TRBJ1-1, with D possibly TRBD1 on 5 matching bases. V lost 2 bases and J lost 6, with 10 bases in between. Germline CDR1 is LGHDT and CDR2 is YNNKEL (reference sequence). The CDR3 is 13 amino acids. Here the CDR3 reads CASSQSRVSEAFF. The CDR3 DNA is TGTGCCAGCAGCCAAAGCAGGGTGTCTGAAGCTTTCTTT.

This clonotype is classed as medium-sized (0.01 to 0.1%). The chain uses TRBV6-6 and TRBJ2-1; 13 bases are a match to TRBD2. Losses at the gene ends were 10 bases for V and 4 bases for J; bases not matched to a gene: 10. The germline gives CDR1 MNHNY, CDR2 SVGAGI (reference sequence). The CDR3 is 16 amino acids. CDR3 DNA: TGTGCCACACGGACTAGCGGGAGTATGGCTTACAATGAGCAGTTCTTC. This codes for CATRTSGSMAYNEQFF.